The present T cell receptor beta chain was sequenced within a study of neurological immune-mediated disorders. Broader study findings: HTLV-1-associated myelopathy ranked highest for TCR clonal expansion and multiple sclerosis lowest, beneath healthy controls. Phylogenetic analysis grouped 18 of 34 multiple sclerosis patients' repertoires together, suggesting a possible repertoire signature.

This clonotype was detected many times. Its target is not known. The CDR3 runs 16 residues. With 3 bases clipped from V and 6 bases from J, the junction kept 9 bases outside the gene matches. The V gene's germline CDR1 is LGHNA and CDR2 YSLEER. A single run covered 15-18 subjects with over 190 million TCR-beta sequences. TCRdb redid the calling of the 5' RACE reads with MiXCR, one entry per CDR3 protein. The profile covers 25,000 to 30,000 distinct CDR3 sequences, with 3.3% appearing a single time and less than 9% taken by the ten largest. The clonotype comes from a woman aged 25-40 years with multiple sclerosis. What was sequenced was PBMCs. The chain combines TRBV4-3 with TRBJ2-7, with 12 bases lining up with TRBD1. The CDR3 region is CASSQGPGQGAGEQYF. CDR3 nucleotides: TGCGCCAGCAGCCAGGGTCCGGGACAGGGGGCCGGCGAGCAGTACTTC.